The clone carrying this TCR beta chain was seen a few times. Its antigen remains unidentified. These data belong to a study of T-cell reconstitution after alpha-beta-depleted transplantation in children. General study points: There were some patients whose high TCRbeta diversity at day 60 came from surviving recipient T cells and thymic progenitors.

The authors prepared the TCRbeta library with unique molecular identifiers. In TCRdb, the PCR reads were re-called with MiXCR into one record per CDR3 protein. The sample carries more than 200,000 distinct CDR3 sequences, 25% recorded once. The CDR3 contains 15 residues. In germline, CDR1 is SGHDT, CDR2 YYEEEE. V lost 4 bases and J lost 3, with 17 bases in between. The sample in question was PBMCs, obtained before TCRalphabeta/CD19-depleted stem cell transplant. The J gene is TRBJ2-7, the V gene TRBV5-6; D possibly corresponds to TRBD2 (6 bases). The sequence was collected from a girl aged 2 to 9 with Fanconi anemia, due to receive a stem cell transplant. As DNA, the CDR3 is TGTGCCAGCAGCATAACAGGAGGGAAAGACTACGAGCAGTACTTC. Translating it yields CASSITGGKDYEQYF.